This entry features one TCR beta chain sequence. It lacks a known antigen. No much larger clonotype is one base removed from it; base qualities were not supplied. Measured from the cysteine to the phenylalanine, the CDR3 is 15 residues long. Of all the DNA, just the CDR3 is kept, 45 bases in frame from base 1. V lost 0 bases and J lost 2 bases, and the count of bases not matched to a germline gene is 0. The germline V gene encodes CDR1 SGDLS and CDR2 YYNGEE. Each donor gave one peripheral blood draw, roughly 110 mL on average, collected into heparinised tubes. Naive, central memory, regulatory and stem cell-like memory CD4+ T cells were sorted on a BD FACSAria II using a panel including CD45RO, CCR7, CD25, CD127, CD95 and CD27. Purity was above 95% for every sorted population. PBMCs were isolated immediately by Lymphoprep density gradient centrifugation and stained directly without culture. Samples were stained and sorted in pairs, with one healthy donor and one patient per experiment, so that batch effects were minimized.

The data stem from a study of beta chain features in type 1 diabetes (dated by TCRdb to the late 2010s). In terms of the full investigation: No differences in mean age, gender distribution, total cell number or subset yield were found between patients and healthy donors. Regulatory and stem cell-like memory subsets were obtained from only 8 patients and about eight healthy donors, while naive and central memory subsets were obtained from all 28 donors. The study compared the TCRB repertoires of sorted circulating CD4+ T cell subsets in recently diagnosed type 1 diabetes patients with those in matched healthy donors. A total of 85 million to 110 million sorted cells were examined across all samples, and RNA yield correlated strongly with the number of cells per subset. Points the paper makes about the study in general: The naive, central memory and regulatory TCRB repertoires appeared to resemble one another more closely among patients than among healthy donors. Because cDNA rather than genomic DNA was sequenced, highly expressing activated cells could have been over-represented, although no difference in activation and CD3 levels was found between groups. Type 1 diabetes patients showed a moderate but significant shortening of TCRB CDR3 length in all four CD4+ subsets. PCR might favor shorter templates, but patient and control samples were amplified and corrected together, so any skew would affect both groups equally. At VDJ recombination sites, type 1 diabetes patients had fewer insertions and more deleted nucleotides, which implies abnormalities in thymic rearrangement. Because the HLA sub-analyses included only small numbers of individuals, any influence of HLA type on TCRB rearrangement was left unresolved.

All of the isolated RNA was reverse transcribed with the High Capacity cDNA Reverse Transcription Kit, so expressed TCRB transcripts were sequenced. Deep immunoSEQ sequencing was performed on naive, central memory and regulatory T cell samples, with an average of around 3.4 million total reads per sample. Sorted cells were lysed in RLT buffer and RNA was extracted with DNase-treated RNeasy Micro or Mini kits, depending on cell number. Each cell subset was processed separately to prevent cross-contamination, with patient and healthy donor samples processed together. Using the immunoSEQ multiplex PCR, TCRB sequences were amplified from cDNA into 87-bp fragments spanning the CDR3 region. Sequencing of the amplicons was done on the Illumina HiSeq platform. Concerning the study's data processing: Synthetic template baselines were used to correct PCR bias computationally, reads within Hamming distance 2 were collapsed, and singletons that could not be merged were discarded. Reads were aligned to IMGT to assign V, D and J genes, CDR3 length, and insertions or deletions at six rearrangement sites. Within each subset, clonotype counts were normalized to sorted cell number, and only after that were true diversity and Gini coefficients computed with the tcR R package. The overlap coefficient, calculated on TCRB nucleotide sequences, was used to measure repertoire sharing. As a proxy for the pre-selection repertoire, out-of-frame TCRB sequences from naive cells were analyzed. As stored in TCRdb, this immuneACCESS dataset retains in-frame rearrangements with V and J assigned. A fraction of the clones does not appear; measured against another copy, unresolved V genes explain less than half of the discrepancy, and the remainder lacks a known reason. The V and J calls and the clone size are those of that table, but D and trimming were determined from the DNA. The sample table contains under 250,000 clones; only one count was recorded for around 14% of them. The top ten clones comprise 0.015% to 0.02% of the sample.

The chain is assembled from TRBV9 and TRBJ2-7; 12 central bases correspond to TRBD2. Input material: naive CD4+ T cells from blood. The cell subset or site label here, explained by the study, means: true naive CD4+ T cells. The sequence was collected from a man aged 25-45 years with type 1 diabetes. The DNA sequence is TGTGCCAGCAGCGTAGGACTAGCGGGAGCCTACGAGCAGTACTTC. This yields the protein CASSVGLAGAYEQYF.